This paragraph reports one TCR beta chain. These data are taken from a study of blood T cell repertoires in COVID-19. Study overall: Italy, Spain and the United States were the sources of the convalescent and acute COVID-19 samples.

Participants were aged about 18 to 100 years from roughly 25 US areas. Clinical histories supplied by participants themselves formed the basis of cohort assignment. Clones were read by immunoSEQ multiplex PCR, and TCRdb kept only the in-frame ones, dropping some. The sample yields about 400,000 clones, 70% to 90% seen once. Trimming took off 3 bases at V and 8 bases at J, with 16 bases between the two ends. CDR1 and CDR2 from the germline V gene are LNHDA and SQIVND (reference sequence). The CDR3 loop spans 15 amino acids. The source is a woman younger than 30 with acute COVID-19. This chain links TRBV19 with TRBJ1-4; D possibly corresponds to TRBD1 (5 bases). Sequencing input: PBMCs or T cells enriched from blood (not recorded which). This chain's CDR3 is CASSIIGEGEEKLFF. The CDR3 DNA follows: TGTGCCAGTAGTATCATAGGGGAAGGAGAGGAAAAACTGTTTTTT.